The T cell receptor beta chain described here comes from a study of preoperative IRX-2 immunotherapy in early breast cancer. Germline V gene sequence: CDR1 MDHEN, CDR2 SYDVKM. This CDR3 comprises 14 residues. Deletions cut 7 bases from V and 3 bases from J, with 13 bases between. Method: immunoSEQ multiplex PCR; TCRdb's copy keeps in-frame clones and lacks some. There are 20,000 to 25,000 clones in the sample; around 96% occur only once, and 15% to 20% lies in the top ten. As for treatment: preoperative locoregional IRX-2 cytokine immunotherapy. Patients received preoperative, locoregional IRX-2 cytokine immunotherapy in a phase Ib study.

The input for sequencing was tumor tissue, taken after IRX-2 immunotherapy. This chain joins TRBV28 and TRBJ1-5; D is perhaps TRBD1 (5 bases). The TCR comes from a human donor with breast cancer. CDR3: CASNQGALNQPQHF. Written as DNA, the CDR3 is TGTGCCAGCAACCAGGGCGCCCTCAATCAGCCCCAGCATTTT.